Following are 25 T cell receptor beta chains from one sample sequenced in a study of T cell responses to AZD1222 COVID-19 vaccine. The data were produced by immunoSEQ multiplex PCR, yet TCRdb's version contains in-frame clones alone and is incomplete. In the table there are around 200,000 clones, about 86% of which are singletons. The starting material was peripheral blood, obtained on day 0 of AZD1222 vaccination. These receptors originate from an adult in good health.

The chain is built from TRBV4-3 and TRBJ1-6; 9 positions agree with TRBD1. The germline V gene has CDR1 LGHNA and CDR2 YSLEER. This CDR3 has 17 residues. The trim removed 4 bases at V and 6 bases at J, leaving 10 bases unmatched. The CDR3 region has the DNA TGCGCCAGCAGCCCTACCGCCGCGGGACAGGGTAATTCACCCCTCCACTTT. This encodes CASSPTAAGQGNSPLHF.

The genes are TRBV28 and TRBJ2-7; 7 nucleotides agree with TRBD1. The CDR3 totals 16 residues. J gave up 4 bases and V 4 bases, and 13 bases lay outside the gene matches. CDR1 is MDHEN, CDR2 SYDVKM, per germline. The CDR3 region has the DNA TGTGCCAGCAGTTGGTCGCCGACAGGGCGTGAGTACGAGCAGTACTTC. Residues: CASSWSPTGREYEQYF.

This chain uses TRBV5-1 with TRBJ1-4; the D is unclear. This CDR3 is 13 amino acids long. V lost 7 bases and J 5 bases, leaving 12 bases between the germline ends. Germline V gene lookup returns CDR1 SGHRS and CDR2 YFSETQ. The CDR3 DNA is TGCGCCAGCCGGACGGGTCAAAATGAAAAACTGTTTTTT. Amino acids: CASRTGQNEKLFF.

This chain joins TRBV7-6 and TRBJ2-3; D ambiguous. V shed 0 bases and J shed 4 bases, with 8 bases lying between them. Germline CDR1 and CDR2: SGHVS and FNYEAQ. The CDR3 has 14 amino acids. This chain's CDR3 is CASSLASTPDTQYF. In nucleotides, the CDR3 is TGTGCCAGCAGCTTAGCTTCGACCCCAGATACGCAGTATTTT.

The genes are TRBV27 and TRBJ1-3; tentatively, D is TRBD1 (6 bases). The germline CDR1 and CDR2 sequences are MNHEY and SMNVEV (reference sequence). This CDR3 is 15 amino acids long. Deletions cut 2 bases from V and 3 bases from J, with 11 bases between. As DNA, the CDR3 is TGTGCCAGCAGTTTACGCAGGGGAGGTGGAAACACCATATATTTT. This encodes CASSLRRGGGNTIYF.

The CDR3 loop is CASSAGQRETQYF. CDR3 coding DNA: TGTGCCAGTAGTGCCGGGCAGCGAGAGACCCAGTACTTC. The rearrangement links TRBV19 to TRBJ2-5, with D unresolved. This CDR3 region has 13 residues. V shed 5 bases and J shed 4 bases, with 11 bases lying between them. In germline, CDR1 is LNHDA, CDR2 SQIVND (reference sequence). The full variable domain, rest sourced from reference TRBV19 and TRBJ2-5, is DGGITQSPKYLFRKEGQNVTLSCEQNLNHDAMYWYRQDPGQGLRLIYYSQIVNDFQKGDIAEGYSVSREKKESFPLTVTSAQKNPTAFYLCASSAGQRETQYFGPGTRLLVL.

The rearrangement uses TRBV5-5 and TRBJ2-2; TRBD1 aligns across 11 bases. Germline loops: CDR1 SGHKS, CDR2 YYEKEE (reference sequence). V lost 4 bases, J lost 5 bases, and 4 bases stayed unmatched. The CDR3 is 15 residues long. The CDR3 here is CASSRTGGSTGELFF. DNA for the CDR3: TGTGCCAGCAGCCGGACAGGGGGCAGTACCGGGGAGCTGTTTTTT.

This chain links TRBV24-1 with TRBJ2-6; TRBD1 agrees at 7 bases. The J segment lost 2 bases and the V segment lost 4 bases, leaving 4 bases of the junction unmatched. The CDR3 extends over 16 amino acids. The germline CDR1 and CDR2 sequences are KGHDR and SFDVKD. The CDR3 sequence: CATSDPTGAGANVLTF. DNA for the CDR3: TGTGCCACCAGTGACCCTACAGGGGCTGGGGCCAACGTCCTGACTTTC.

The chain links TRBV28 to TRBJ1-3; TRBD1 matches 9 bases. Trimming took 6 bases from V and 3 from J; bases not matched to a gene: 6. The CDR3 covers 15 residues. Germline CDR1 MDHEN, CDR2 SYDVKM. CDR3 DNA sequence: TGTGCCAGCAGACTACAGGGGGCCCTTGGAAACACCATATATTTT. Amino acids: CASRLQGALGNTIYF.

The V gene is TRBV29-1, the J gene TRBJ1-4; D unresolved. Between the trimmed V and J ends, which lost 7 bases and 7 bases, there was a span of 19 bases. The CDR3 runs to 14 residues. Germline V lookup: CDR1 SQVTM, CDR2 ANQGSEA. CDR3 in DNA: TGCAGCGCCAAAAACAGACCGCCTAGTGAAAAACTGTTTTTT. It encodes CSAKNRPPSEKLFF.

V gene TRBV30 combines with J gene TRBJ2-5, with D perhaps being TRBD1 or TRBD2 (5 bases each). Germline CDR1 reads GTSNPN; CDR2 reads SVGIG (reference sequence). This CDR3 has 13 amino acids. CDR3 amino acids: CGGAKDLREVQYF. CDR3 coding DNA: TGTGGAGGGGCGAAGGACCTAAGAGAGGTCCAGTACTTC.

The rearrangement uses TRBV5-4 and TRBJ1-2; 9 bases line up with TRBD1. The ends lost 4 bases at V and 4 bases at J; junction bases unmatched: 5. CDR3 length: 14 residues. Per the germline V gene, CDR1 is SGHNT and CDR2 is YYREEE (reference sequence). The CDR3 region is CASSTGGAVYGYTF. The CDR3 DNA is TGTGCCAGCAGCACAGGGGGCGCCGTCTATGGCTACACCTTC.

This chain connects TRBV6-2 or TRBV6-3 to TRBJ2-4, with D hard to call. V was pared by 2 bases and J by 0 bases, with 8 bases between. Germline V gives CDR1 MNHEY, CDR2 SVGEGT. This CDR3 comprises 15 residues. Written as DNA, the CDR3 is TGTGCCAGCAGTTACGGTGGGATAGCCAAAAACATTCAGTACTTC. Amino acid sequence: CASSYGGIAKNIQYF.

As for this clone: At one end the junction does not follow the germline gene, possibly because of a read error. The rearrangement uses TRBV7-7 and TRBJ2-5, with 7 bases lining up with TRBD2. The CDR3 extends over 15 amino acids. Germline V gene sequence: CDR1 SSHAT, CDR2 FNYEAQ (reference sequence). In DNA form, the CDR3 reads TGTGCTAGCAGCCCAGCCGGGACTAACCAAGAGACCCAGTACTTC. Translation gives CASSPAGTNQETQYF.

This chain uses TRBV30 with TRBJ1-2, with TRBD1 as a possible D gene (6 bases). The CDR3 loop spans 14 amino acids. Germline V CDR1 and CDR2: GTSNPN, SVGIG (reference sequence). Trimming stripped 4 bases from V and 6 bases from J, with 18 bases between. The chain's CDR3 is CAWNPGQGRNGYTF. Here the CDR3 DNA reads TGTGCCTGGAATCCGGGCCAGGGGAGGAATGGCTACACCTTC.

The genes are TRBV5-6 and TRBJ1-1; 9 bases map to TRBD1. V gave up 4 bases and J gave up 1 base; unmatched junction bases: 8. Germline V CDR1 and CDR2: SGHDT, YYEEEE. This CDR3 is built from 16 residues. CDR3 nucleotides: TGTGCCAGCAGCCGTCCCGGGACAGGGAAGAACACTGAAGCTTTCTTT. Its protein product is CASSRPGTGKNTEAFF.

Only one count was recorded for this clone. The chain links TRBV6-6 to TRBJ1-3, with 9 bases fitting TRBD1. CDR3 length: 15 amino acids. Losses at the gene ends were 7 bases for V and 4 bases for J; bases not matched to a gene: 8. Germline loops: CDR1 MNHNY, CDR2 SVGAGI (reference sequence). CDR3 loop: CASIKQGARGNTIYF. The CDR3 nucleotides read TGTGCCAGCATTAAACAGGGGGCGCGGGGAAACACCATATATTTT.

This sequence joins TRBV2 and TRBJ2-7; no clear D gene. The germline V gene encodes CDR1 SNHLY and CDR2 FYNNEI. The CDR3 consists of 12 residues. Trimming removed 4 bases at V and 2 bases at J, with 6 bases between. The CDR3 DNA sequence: TGTGCCAGCAGTGGACGGACCTACGAGCAGTACTTC. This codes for CASSGRTYEQYF.

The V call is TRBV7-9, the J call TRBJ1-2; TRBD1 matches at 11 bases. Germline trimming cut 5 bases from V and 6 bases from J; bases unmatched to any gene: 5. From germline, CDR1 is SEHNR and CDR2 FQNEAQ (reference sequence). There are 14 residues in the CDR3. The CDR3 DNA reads TGTGCCAGCAGCCGGACAGGGGGCGCGAATGGCTACACCTTC. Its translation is CASSRTGGANGYTF.

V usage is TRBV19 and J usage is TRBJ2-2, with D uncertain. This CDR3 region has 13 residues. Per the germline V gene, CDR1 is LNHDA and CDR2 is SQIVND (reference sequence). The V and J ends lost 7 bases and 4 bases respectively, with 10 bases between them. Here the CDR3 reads CASTRVGTGELFF. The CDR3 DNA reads TGTGCCAGTACTCGCGTGGGCACCGGGGAGCTGTTTTTT.

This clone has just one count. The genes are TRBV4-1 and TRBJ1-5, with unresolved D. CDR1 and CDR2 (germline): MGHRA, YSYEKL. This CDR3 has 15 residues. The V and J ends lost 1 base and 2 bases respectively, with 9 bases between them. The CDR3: CASSQGWVGNQPQHF. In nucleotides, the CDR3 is TGCGCCAGCAGCCAAGGGTGGGTGGGCAATCAGCCCCAGCATTTT.

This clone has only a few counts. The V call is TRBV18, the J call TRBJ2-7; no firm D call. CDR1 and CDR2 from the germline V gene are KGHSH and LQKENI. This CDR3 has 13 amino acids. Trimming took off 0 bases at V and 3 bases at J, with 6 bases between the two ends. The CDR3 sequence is CASSPPDGYEQYF. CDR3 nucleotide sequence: TGTGCCAGCTCACCACCTGATGGCTACGAGCAGTACTTC.

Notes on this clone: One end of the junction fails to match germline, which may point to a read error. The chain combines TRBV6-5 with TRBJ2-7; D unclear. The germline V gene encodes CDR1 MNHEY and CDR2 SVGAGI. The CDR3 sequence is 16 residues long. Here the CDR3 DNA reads TGTGCCAGCAGCTACTGGCCCCCATCGGTTCTCTACGAGCAGTACTTC. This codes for CASSYWPPSVLYEQYF.

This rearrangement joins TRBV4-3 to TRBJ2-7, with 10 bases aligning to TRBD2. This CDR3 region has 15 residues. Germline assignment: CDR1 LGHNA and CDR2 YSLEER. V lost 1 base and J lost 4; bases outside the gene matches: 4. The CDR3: CASSQGAGGWYEQYF. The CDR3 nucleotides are TGCGCCAGCAGCCAAGGAGCGGGGGGGTGGTACGAGCAGTACTTC.

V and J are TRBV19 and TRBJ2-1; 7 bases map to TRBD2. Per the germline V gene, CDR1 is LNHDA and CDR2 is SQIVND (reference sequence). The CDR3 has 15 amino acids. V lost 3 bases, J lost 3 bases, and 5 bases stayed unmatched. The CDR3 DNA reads TGTGCCAGTAGTATGGGAGGGGCTGGCTACAATGAGCAGTTCTTC. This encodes CASSMGGAGYNEQFF. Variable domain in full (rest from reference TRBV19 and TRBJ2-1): DGGITQSPKYLFRKEGQNVTLSCEQNLNHDAMYWYRQDPGQGLRLIYYSQIVNDFQKGDIAEGYSVSREKKESFPLTVTSAQKNPTAFYLCASSMGGAGYNEQFFGPGTRLTVL.